This is a list of T cell receptor beta chains from one sample in a study of shared clonotypes between healthy human individuals. Measured with immunoSEQ multiplex PCR; TCRdb has only the in-frame clones, and not every one. The sample has about 2,500,000 clones, 90% to 95% seen once. The sample taken for sequencing was naive CD4+ T cells sorted from blood. These receptors were taken from a man younger than 35 in good health. The CDR3 runs from the conserved cysteine through the conserved F or W. The order of the fields is CDR3 protein, CDR3 DNA, J gene, D gene, V gene, clone size. The D gene is left open where the match is weak. The size entry is marked missing in some rows and otherwise reads once, few, many or a size class.

cdr3_aa: CASSVASGTSTDTQYF
cdr3_nt: TGTGCCAGCAGCGTCGCTAGCGGCACTAGCACAGATACGCAGTATTTT
j_call: TRBJ2-3
d_call: TRBD2
v_call: TRBV9
clone_size: NA

cdr3_aa: CASSLGWWSGSFYEQYF
cdr3_nt: TGTGCCAGCAGCTTAGGTTGGTGGAGCGGGTCCTTCTACGAGCAGTACTTC
j_call: TRBJ2-7
d_call: NA
v_call: TRBV7-2
clone_size: NA

cdr3_aa: CASSSPGQVSGYTF
cdr3_nt: TGTGCCAGCAGTTCTCCGGGACAGGTTTCAGGCTACACCTTC
j_call: TRBJ1-2
d_call: TRBD1
v_call: TRBV28
clone_size: NA

cdr3_aa: CASSTGGNGAGGYTF
cdr3_nt: TGTGCCAGCAGTACCGGGGGCAACGGAGCGGGAGGCTACACCTTC
j_call: TRBJ1-2
d_call: NA
v_call: TRBV28
clone_size: NA

cdr3_aa: CASSQQGREQYF
cdr3_nt: TGCGCCAGCAGCCAACAGGGGCGGGAGCAGTACTTC
j_call: TRBJ2-7
d_call: NA
v_call: TRBV4-1
clone_size: NA

cdr3_aa: CASSPSAMYGYTF
cdr3_nt: TGTGCCAGCAGCCCCTCTGCGATGTATGGCTACACCTTC
j_call: TRBJ1-2
d_call: NA
v_call: TRBV6-1
clone_size: once

cdr3_aa: CASSQVSGGLLFHEQYF
cdr3_nt: TGCGCCAGCAGCCAAGTATCGGGGGGGCTGTTATTCCACGAGCAGTACTTC
j_call: TRBJ2-7
d_call: TRBD2
v_call: TRBV4-1
clone_size: NA

cdr3_aa: CASSLITGETQYF
cdr3_nt: TGTGCCAGCAGCTTAATCACTGGGGAGACCCAGTACTTC
j_call: TRBJ2-5
d_call: NA
v_call: TRBV11-2
clone_size: once

cdr3_aa: CASSSGLSAGGTDTQYF
cdr3_nt: TGTGCCAGCAGCTCGGGGCTATCAGCGGGGGGCACAGATACGCAGTATTTT
j_call: TRBJ2-3
d_call: TRBD2
v_call: TRBV7-3
clone_size: NA

cdr3_aa: CASSPGLAFPGELFF
cdr3_nt: TGTGCCAGCAGCCCCGGACTAGCGTTCCCCGGGGAGCTGTTTTTT
j_call: TRBJ2-2
d_call: TRBD2
v_call: TRBV6-1
clone_size: once

cdr3_aa: CASSPDLSSYNEQFF
cdr3_nt: TGCGCCAGCAGCCCCGACCTGAGCTCCTACAATGAGCAGTTCTTC
j_call: TRBJ2-1
d_call: NA
v_call: TRBV5-1
clone_size: few

cdr3_aa: CASSSRKGNTEAFF
cdr3_nt: TGTGCCAGCAGTTCCCGTAAGGGAAACACTGAAGCTTTCTTT
j_call: TRBJ1-1
d_call: NA
v_call: TRBV6-1
clone_size: NA

cdr3_aa: CASSEDWNSYEQYF
cdr3_nt: TGTGCCAGCAGTGAGGACTGGAACTCCTACGAGCAGTACTTC
j_call: TRBJ2-7
d_call: NA
v_call: TRBV2
clone_size: NA

cdr3_aa: CASSLQGEGPYEQYF
cdr3_nt: TGTGCCAGCAGCCTACAGGGGGAGGGACCCTACGAGCAGTACTTC
j_call: TRBJ2-7
d_call: NA
v_call: TRBV7-6
clone_size: NA

cdr3_aa: CASSYGAGVHEQYF
cdr3_nt: TGTGCCAGCAGTTACGGCGCAGGGGTCCACGAGCAGTACTTC
j_call: TRBJ2-7
d_call: NA
v_call: TRBV6-5
clone_size: NA

cdr3_aa: CASSLVNRPATNEKLFF
cdr3_nt: TGTGCCAGCAGCTTGGTGAACCGACCTGCAACTAATGAAAAACTGTTTTTT
j_call: TRBJ1-4
d_call: NA
v_call: TRBV5-4
clone_size: once

cdr3_aa: CASSTRMGNQPQHF
cdr3_nt: TGTGCCAGCAGTACTCGAATGGGCAATCAGCCCCAGCATTTT
j_call: TRBJ1-5
d_call: NA
v_call: TRBV2
clone_size: once

cdr3_aa: CASGRDSIAQETQYF
cdr3_nt: TGTGCCAGCGGACGGGACAGCATAGCTCAAGAGACCCAGTACTTC
j_call: TRBJ2-5
d_call: TRBD1
v_call: TRBV9
clone_size: NA

cdr3_aa: CASSQTGGAETQYF
cdr3_nt: TGCGCCAGCAGTCAAACAGGGGGCGCAGAGACCCAGTACTTC
j_call: TRBJ2-5
d_call: TRBD1
v_call: TRBV5-1
clone_size: NA

cdr3_aa: CASSLRTSYETQYF
cdr3_nt: TGTGCCAGCAGTCTGCGGACTAGCTATGAGACCCAGTACTTC
j_call: TRBJ2-5
d_call: TRBD2
v_call: TRBV25-1
clone_size: NA

cdr3_aa: CASMGQSYGYTF
cdr3_nt: TGTGCCAGTATGGGGCAGAGCTATGGCTACACCTTC
j_call: TRBJ1-2
d_call: NA
v_call: TRBV19
clone_size: NA

cdr3_aa: CALKGTGANTGELFF
cdr3_nt: TGTGCCTTAAAAGGGACAGGGGCTAACACCGGGGAGCTGTTTTTT
j_call: TRBJ2-2
d_call: TRBD1
v_call: TRBV30
clone_size: NA